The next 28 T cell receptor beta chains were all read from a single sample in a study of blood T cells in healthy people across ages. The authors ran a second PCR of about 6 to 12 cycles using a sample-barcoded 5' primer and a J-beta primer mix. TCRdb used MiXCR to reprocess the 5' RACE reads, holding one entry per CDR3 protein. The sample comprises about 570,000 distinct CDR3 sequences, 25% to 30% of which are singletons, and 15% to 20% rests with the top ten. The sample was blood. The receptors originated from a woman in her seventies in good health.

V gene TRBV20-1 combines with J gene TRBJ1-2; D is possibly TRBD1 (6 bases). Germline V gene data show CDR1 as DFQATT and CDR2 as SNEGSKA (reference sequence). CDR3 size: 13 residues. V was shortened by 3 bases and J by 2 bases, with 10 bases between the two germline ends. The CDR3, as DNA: TGCAGTGCTAGTCTCACAGGGAACTATGGCTACACCTTC. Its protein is CSASLTGNYGYTF.

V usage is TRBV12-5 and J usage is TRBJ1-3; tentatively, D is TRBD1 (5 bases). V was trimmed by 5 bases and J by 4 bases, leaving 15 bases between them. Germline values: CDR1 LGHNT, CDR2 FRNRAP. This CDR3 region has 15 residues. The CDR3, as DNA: TGTGCTAGTGGTCCCGGGACGTCCTCCGGAAACACCATATATTTT. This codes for CASGPGTSSGNTIYF. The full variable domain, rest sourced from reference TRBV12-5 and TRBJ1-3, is DARVTQTPRHKVTEMGQEVTMRCQPILGHNTVFWYRQTMMQGLELLAYFRNRAPLDDSGMPKDRFSAEMPDATLATLKIQPSEPRDSAVYFCASGPGTSSGNTIYFGEGSWLTVV.

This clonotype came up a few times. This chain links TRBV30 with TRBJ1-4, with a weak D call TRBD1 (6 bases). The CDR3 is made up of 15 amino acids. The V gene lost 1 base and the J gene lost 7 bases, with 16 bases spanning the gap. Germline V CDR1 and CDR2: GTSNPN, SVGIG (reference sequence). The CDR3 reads CAWSGRRGAREKLFF. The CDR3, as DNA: TGTGCCTGGAGTGGCCGCCGGGGGGCACGTGAAAAACTGTTTTTT.

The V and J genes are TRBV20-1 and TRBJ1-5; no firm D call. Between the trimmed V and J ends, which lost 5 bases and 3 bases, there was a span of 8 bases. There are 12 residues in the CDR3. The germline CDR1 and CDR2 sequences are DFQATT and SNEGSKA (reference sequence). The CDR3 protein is CSAVPLNQPQHF. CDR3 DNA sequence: TGCAGTGCTGTGCCACTCAATCAGCCCCAGCATTTT.

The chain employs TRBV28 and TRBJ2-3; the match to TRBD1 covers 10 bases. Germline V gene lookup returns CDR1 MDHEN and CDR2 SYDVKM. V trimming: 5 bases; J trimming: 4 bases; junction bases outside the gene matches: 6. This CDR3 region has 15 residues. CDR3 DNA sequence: TGTGCCAGCAGTGACCGGGACAGGGGACCAGATACGCAGTATTTT. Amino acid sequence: CASSDRDRGPDTQYF.

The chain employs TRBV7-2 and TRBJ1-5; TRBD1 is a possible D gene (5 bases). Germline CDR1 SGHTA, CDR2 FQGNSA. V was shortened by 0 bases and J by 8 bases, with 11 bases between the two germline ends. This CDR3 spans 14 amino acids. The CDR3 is CASSLAPGRKPQHF. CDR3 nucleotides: TGTGCCAGCAGCTTAGCGCCAGGGAGAAAGCCCCAGCATTTT.

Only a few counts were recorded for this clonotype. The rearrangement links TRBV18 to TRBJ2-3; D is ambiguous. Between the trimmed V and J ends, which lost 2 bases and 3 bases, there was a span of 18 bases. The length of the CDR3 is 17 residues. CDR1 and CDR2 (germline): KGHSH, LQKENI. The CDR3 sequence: CASSPIGPPRGTDTQYF. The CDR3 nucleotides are TGTGCCAGCTCACCAATTGGCCCCCCTCGAGGAACAGATACGCAGTATTTT.

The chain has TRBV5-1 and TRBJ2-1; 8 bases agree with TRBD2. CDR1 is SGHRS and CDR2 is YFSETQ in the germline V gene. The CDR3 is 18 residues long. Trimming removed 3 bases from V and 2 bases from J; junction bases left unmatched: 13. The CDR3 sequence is CASSSPWSGGQAYNEQFF. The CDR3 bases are TGCGCCAGCAGCTCGCCGTGGAGCGGGGGCCAAGCCTACAATGAGCAGTTCTTC.

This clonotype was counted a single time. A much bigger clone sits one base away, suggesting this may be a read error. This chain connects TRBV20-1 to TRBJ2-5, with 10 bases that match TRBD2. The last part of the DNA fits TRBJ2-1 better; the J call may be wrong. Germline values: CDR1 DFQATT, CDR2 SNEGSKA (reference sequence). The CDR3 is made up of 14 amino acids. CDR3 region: CSAGAGGRRNEQFF. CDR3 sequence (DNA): TGCAGTGCTGGAGCGGGGGGGCGCAGGAATGAGCAGTTCTTC.

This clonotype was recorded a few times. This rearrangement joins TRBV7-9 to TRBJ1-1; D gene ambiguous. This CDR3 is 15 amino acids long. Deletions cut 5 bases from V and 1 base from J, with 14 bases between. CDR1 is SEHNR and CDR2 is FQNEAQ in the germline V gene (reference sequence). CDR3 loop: CASSPTGLTNTEAFF. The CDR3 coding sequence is TGTGCCAGCAGCCCAACCGGGCTAACGAACACTGAAGCTTTCTTT.

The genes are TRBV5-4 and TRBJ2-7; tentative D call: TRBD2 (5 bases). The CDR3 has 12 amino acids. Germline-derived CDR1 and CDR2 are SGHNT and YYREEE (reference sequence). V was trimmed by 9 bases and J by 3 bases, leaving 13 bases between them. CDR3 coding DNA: TGTGCCACCGGCCTCGGGGACTACGAGCAGTACTTC. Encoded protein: CATGLGDYEQYF.

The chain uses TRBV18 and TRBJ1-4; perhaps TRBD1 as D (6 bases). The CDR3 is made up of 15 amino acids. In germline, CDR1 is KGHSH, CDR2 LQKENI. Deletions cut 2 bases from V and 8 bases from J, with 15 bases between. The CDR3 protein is CASSPNDGTGEKLFF. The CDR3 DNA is TGTGCCAGCTCACCAAACGACGGAACAGGGGAAAAACTGTTTTTT. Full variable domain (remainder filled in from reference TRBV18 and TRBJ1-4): NAGVMQNPRHLVRRRGQEARLRCSPMKGHSHVYWYRQLPEEGLKFMVYLQKENIIDESGMPKERFSAEFPKEGPSILRIQQVVRGDSAAYFCASSPNDGTGEKLFFGSGTQLSVL.

CDR3 residues: CASSPRNRGGIGSPLHF. The CDR3 DNA reads as TGTGCCAGCTCACCACGCAACAGGGGAGGCATAGGTTCACCCCTCCACTTT. The chain joins TRBV18 to TRBJ1-6; 7 bases align to TRBD1. With V trimmed by 1 base and J by 9 bases, 12 bases remained unmatched. This CDR3 is 17 amino acids long. Germline V CDR1 and CDR2: KGHSH, LQKENI.

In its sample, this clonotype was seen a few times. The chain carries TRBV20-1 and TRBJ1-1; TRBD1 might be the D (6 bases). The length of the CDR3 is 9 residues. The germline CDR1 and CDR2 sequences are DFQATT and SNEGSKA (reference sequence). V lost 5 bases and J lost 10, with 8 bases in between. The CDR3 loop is CSAEGGAFF. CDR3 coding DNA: TGCAGTGCTGAGGGGGGAGCTTTCTTT.

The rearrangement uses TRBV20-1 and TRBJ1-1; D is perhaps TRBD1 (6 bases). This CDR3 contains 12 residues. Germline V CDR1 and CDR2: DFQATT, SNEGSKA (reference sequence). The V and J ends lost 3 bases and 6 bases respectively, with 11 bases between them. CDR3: CSARQGLAEAFF. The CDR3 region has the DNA TGCAGTGCTAGGCAGGGGCTCGCTGAAGCTTTCTTT.

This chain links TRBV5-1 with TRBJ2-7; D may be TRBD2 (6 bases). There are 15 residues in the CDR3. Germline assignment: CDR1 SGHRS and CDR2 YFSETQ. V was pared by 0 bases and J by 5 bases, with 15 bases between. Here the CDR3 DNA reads TGCGCCAGCAGCTTGGAAGGCGGGGCATGGAACGAGCAGTACTTC. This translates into CASSLEGGAWNEQYF.

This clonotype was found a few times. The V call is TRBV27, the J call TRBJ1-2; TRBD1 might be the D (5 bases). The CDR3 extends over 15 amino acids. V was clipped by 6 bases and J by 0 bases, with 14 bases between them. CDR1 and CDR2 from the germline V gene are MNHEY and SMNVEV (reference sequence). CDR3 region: CASSRTFISNYGYTF. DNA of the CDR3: TGTGCCAGCAGCAGGACATTTATCTCTAACTATGGCTACACCTTC.

The CDR3 loop is CASSLQLGTGQNTEAFF. CDR3 nucleotide sequence: TGCGCCAGCAGCCTCCAATTAGGGACAGGACAAAACACTGAAGCTTTCTTT. The V and J genes are TRBV4-3 and TRBJ1-1; 8 nucleotides line up with TRBD1. This CDR3 is built from 17 residues. Germline V gene sequence: CDR1 LGHNA, CDR2 YSLEER. The V segment lost 4 bases and the J segment 2 bases; nucleotides outside the gene matches: 12.

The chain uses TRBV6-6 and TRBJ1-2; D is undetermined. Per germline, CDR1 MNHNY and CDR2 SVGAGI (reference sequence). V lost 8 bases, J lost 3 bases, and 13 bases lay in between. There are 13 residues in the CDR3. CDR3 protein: CASCGRIYYGYTF. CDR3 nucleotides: TGTGCCAGCTGCGGGCGAATTTACTATGGCTACACCTTC.

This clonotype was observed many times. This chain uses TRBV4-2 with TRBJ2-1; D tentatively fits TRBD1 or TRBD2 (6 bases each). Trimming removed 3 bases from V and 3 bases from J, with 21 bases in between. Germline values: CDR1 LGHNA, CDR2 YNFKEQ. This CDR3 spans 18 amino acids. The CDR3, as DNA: TGTGCCAGCAGCCAGGAACTTCTAGGGGGGAGAGGCTACAATGAGCAGTTCTTC. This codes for CASSQELLGGRGYNEQFF.

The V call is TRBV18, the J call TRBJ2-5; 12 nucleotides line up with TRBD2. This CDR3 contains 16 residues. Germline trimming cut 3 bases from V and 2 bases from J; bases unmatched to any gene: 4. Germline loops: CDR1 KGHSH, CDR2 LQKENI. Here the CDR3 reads CASSPGLAGVQETQYF. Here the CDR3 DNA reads TGTGCCAGCTCACCGGGACTAGCGGGTGTGCAAGAGACCCAGTACTTC. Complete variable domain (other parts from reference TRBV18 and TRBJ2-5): NAGVMQNPRHLVRRRGQEARLRCSPMKGHSHVYWYRQLPEEGLKFMVYLQKENIIDESGMPKERFSAEFPKEGPSILRIQQVVRGDSAAYFCASSPGLAGVQETQYFGPGTRLLVL.

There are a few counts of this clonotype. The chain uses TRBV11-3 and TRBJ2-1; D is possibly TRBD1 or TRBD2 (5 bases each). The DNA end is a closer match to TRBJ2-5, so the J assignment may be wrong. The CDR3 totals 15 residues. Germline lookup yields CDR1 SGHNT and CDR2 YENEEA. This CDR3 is CASSSGTVPGETQYF. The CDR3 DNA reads TGTGCCAGCAGCTCGGGGACGGTCCCCGGGGAGACCCAGTACTTC.

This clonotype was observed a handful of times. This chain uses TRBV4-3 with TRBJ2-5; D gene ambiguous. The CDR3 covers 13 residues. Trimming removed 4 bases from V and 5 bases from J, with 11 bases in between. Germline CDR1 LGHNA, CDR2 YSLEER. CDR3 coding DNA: TGCGCCAGCAGCCTTCTGAAAGGGGAGACCCAGTACTTC. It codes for CASSLLKGETQYF.

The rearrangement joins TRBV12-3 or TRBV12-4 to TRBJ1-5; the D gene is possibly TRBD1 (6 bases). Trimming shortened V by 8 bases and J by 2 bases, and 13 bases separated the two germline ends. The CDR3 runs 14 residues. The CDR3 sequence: CASQATGGNQPQHF. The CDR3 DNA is TGTGCCAGCCAAGCGACAGGAGGCAATCAGCCCCAGCATTTT.

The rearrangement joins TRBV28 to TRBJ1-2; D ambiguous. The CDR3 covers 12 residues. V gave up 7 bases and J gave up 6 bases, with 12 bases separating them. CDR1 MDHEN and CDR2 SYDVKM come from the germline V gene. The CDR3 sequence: CASTSAIDGYTF. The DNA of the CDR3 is TGTGCCAGCACCTCTGCGATAGATGGCTACACCTTC.

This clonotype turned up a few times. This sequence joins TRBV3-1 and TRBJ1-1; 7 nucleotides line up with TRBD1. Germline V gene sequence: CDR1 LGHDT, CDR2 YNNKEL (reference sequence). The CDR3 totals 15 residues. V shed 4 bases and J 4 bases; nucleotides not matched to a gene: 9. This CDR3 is CASSLLGTAGTEAFF. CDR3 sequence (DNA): TGTGCCAGCAGCCTGCTAGGGACAGCCGGCACTGAAGCTTTCTTT.

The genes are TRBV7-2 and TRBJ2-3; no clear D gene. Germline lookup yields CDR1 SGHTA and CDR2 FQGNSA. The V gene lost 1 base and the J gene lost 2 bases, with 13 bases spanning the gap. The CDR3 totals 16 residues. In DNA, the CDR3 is TGTGCCAGCAGCTTAGGTAGGCAGGTGGCCACAGATACGCAGTATTTT. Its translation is CASSLGRQVATDTQYF.

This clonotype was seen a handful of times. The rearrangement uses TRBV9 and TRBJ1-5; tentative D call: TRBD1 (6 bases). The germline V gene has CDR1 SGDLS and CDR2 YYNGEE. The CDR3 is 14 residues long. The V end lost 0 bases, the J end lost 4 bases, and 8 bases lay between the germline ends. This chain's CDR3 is CASSVGQVNQPQHF. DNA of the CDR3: TGTGCCAGCAGCGTAGGACAGGTAAATCAGCCCCAGCATTTT.